This T cell receptor beta chain was sequenced in a study of a mutant IDH1 vaccine in newly diagnosed glioma. About the research overall: Patients, over weeks 1, 3, 5, 7, 11, 15, 19 and 23, received a total of eight vaccinations. Findings of the study overall: Pseudoprogression apparently tracked independently of changes in top peripheral T cell clonotypes.

Stated time point: week 23, last vaccination. Vaccine doses each comprised 300 ug of mutant IDH1 20-mer peptide, with topical imiquimod. A word on this clone: Its specificity is not known.

Method: immunoSEQ multiplex PCR; TCRdb's copy keeps in-frame clones and lacks some. This table holds 50,000 to 85,000 clones, over 70% found once. This material consisted of PBMCs, taken from a glioma patient whose treatment included an IDH1 peptide vaccine. The TCR was taken from a man younger than 35 with glioma.

The CDR3 reads CASRASSNQPQHF. The CDR3 region has the DNA TGTGCCAGCAGAGCTTCGAGCAATCAGCCCCAGCATTTT. The chain couples TRBV6-5 to TRBJ1-5, with D unclear. CDR1 and CDR2 from the germline V gene are MNHEY and SVGAGI. This CDR3 is built from 13 residues. The V gene lost 6 bases and the J gene lost 1 base, with 7 bases spanning the gap.